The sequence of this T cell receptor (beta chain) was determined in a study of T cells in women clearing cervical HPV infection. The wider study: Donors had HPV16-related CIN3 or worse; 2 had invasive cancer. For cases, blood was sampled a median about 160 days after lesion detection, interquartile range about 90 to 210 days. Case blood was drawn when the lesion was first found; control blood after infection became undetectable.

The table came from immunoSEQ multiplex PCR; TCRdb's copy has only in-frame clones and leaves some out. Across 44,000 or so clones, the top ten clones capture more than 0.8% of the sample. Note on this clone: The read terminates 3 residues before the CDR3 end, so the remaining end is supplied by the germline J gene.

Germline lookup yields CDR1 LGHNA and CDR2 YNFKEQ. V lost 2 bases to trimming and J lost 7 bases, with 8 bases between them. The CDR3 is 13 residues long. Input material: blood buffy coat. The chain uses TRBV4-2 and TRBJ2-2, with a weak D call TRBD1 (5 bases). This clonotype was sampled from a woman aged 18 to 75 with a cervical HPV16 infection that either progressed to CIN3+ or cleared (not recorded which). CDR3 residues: CASSQPTGGELFF. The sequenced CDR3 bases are TGTGCCAGCAGCCAACCTACAGGCGGGGAG.